This T cell receptor beta chain stems from a study of persistence of HIV-infected CD4 T cells. This was the immunoSEQ version 4 assay in survey mode. The data were produced by immunoSEQ multiplex PCR, yet TCRdb's version contains in-frame clones alone and is incomplete. The sample holds tens of thousands of clones, around 78% seen once. Note on this clone: Its specificity is unknown.

An overlapping HIV-1 Gag peptide pool stimulated these cells at roughly 0.97 ug/peptide/mL. CD40L-negative CD69-negative CD45RO-high memory CD4+ T cells were sorted as populations depleted of antigen-responding cells. Plasma HIV-1 RNA stayed below 50 copies/mL for at least 4 years. Germline V gene sequence: CDR1 MNHEY, CDR2 SVGAGI. The CDR3 length is 16 residues. After removal of 4 bases from V and 6 bases from J, the junction contained 9 bases not matched to a gene. The V and J genes are TRBV6-5 and TRBJ1-5; TRBD1 matches 10 bases. The sequencing used CD4+ T cells sorted from PBMCs after roughly 19-hour stimulation, collected from a patient who received antiretroviral therapy. This receptor was taken from an adult man with HIV who was CMV-seropositive. The CDR3 nucleotides read TGTGCCAGCAGTTTCCAGGACAGGGGGGGTACTCAGCCCCAGCATTTT. Amino acid sequence: CASSFQDRGGTQPQHF.